This T cell receptor (beta chain) was captured by sequencing in a study of early T cells in non-severe SARS-CoV-2 infection. On the study more broadly: Whole-blood bulk RNA, unsorted, was sequenced, and chains were unpaired.

In its sample, this clonotype was seen many times. Its antigen is not known. Unique molecular identifiers were added to individual cDNA molecules. TCRdb independently ran MiXCR on the 5' RACE reads; one entry per CDR3 protein. This sample yields 65,000 to 95,000 distinct CDR3 sequences, of which over 9% are seen a single time; 4.8% belongs to the top ten. Study-wide results and limits: VDJdb matching, biased toward anti-spike CD8 responses, missed private and CD4 specificities.

The CDR3 has 14 residues. Germline assignment: CDR1 MNHEY and CDR2 SMNVEV (reference sequence). V trimming: 8 bases; J trimming: 5 bases; junction bases outside the gene matches: 12. The chain employs TRBV27 and TRBJ2-7; TRBD2 matches 7 bases. The receptor's source is an adult who was a healthcare worker with PCR-confirmed SARS-CoV-2 infection or an uninfected control (not recorded which). The sequencing input was whole blood. CDR3: CASGFGEGADEQYF. The CDR3 region has the DNA TGTGCCAGCGGCTTTGGGGAGGGTGCCGACGAGCAGTACTTC.